Following are 14 T cell receptor beta chains from one sample sequenced in a study of T cells in Graves' hyperthyroidism and ophthalmopathy. TCR beta CDR3 regions were amplified from RNA. A set of HTBI primers served as the primers for a first-round RT-PCR of the TCR CDR3. TCRdb processed the multiplex PCR reads anew with MiXCR; each CDR3 protein has one entry. The table includes 250,000 to 350,000 distinct CDR3 sequences, around a sixth detected once. Sequenced: blood. These receptors were taken from a man in his thirties or forties with Graves' hyperthyroidism.

Ten or more counts support this clonotype. V gene TRBV5-1 combines with J gene TRBJ2-1; D gene ambiguous. The V gene lost 4 bases and the J gene lost 6 bases, with 8 bases spanning the gap. The CDR3 consists of 12 residues. Germline assignment: CDR1 SGHRS and CDR2 YFSETQ. The chain's CDR3 is CASSNPPNEQFF. CDR3 sequence (DNA): TGCGCCAGCAGCAACCCCCCCAATGAGCAGTTCTTC.

This clonotype was picked up many times. This rearrangement joins TRBV20-1 to TRBJ2-7; D unresolved. Trimming left V 1 base short and J 7 bases short, with 8 bases between. This CDR3 region has 11 residues. CDR1 is DFQATT and CDR2 is SNEGSKA in the germline V gene (reference sequence). The CDR3 nucleotides read TGCAGTGCTAGAGGAAGCAGGGAGCAGTACTTC. The encoded protein is CSARGSREQYF.

This clonotype was found many times. The chain uses TRBV20-1 and TRBJ2-4, with D possibly called TRBD1 or TRBD2 (5 bases each). This CDR3 contains 16 residues. In germline, CDR1 is DFQATT, CDR2 SNEGSKA (reference sequence). Trimming took off 0 bases at V and 0 bases at J, with 12 bases between the two ends. The CDR3 DNA reads as TGCAGTGCTAGAGATCCTATGGGACGAGCCAAAAACATTCAGTACTTC. Translating it yields CSARDPMGRAKNIQYF.

Ten or more counts support this clonotype. This chain links TRBV11-2 with TRBJ2-7; no definite D call. The CDR3 consists of 14 residues. Germline lookup yields CDR1 SGHAT and CDR2 FQNNGV. Trimming removed 5 bases at V and 5 bases at J, with 16 bases between. The CDR3 coding sequence is TGTGCCAGCAGCAACCGCCGACTGGGAAACGAGCAGTACTTC. This codes for CASSNRRLGNEQYF.

The chain uses TRBV12-3 or TRBV12-4 and TRBJ1-3, with D uncertain. The CDR3 has 14 amino acids. Trimming left V 3 bases short and J 2 bases short, with 8 bases between. CDR3 nucleotides: TGTGCCAGCAGTTTTGGGTCCCCTGGAAACACCATATATTTT. This encodes CASSFGSPGNTIYF.

This clonotype was found a few times. This rearrangement joins TRBV13 to TRBJ2-1; 10 nucleotides line up with TRBD2. The CDR3 spans 14 residues. J was trimmed by 8 bases and V by 4 bases; bases with no gene match: 5. Germline CDR1 and CDR2: PRHDT and FYEKMQ (reference sequence). DNA for the CDR3: TGTGCCAGCAGCTCCCGGACTAGCGGCGATGAGCAGTTCTTC. Residues: CASSSRTSGDEQFF.

This clonotype appeared many times. The chain has TRBV12-3 or TRBV12-4 and TRBJ2-7; either TRBD1 or TRBD2 may supply D (5 bases each). Trimming took 6 bases from V and 2 from J, leaving 14 bases between them. The CDR3 spans 14 residues. DNA for the CDR3: TGTGCCAGCAGGTCTTCCGGGACCACCTACGAGCAGTACTTC. It codes for CASRSSGTTYEQYF.

This clonotype has a count of ten or more. The genes are TRBV5-1 and TRBJ2-3, with 9 bases matching TRBD2. CDR1 is SGHRS, CDR2 YFSETQ, per germline. The CDR3 has 15 residues. V lost 0 bases to trimming and J lost 8 bases; unmatched junction nucleotides: 7. The CDR3 region is CASSLAAGGRVTQYF. CDR3 bases: TGCGCCAGCAGCTTGGCCGCGGGAGGGCGAGTTACGCAGTATTTT.

This clonotype was recorded at least ten times. The rearrangement links TRBV7-8 to TRBJ1-2; TRBD1 matches at 8 bases. The CDR3 runs to 15 residues. Germline assignment: CDR1 SGHVS and CDR2 FQNEAQ. The V gene end was trimmed by 1 base and the J gene end by 4 bases; junction bases not matched to a gene: 5. CDR3 sequence (DNA): TGTGCCAGCAGCTTAGATCCCGGACAGGGCTATGGCTACACCTTC. This translates into CASSLDPGQGYGYTF.

This clonotype was detected a few times. The chain couples TRBV27 to TRBJ2-6; possible D gene TRBD1, 6 bases. Trimming removed 3 bases from V and 0 bases from J, with 9 bases in between. Germline lookup yields CDR1 MNHEY and CDR2 SMNVEV (reference sequence). The CDR3 contains 16 residues. CDR3 in amino acids: CASSLTGISGANVLTF. CDR3 DNA: TGTGCCAGCAGTTTGACAGGTATCTCTGGGGCCAACGTCCTGACTTTC.

This clonotype was observed at least ten times. The V and J genes are TRBV20-1 and TRBJ2-5, with TRBD1 identical over 10 bases. This CDR3 has 14 residues. Trimming cost V 0 bases and J 4 bases; bases outside gene matches: 2. In germline, CDR1 is DFQATT, CDR2 SNEGSKA (reference sequence). The CDR3: CSARDDRGRETQYF. CDR3 DNA sequence: TGCAGTGCTAGAGATGACAGGGGGCGAGAGACCCAGTACTTC.

This clonotype has at least ten counts. The chain couples TRBV3-1 to TRBJ2-7; 9 bases match TRBD1. The V segment lost 4 bases and the J segment 0 bases; nucleotides outside the gene matches: 4. Germline CDR1 and CDR2: LGHDT and YNNKEL (reference sequence). This CDR3 contains 15 residues. The CDR3 protein is CASSPMTGGSYEQYF. As DNA, the CDR3 is TGTGCCAGCAGCCCGATGACAGGGGGCTCCTACGAGCAGTACTTC.

The chain recombines TRBV7-2 with TRBJ2-2; 8 positions match TRBD2. The CDR3 sequence is 16 residues long. J lost 0 bases, V lost 6 bases, and 6 bases had no gene match. Germline-derived CDR1 and CDR2 are SGHTA and FQGNSA. The CDR3 protein is CASRKTSGANTGELFF. The CDR3 DNA reads TGTGCCAGCAGGAAAACTAGCGGCGCGAACACCGGGGAGCTGTTTTTT.

This clonotype was observed at least ten times. CDR3 residues: CASSQDRFRGKTYEQYF. CDR3 nucleotide sequence: TGTGCCAGCAGCCAAGATCGATTCCGGGGCAAGACCTACGAGCAGTACTTC. V and J are TRBV3-1 and TRBJ2-7; D tentatively reads TRBD1 or TRBD2 (5 bases each). The V and J ends lost 0 bases and 2 bases respectively, with 17 bases between them. This CDR3 has 17 amino acids. Germline CDR1 reads LGHDT; CDR2 reads YNNKEL (reference sequence).